The 24 T cell receptor beta chains below all came from one sample that was sequenced in a study of T cells after somatic rescue of genetic block. Sequencing used immunoSEQ multiplex PCR; TCRdb keeps in-frame clones, though not all of them. The sample holds approximately 71,000 clones; 85% to 95% are singletons and the top ten take just under 3%. Sequenced sample: peripheral blood mononuclear cells (PBMCs). These receptors came from a man aged 40-55 years.

The chain uses TRBV5-6 and TRBJ2-5, with 10 bases lining up with TRBD1. From germline, CDR1 is SGHDT and CDR2 YYEEEE. V shed 1 base and J 1 base; nucleotides not matched to a gene: 4. This CDR3 has 16 amino acids. The chain's CDR3 is CASSLSGQGSQETQYF. CDR3 nucleotides: TGTGCCAGCAGCTTGTCGGGACAGGGGAGCCAAGAGACCCAGTACTTC.

This chain links TRBV7-9 with TRBJ2-3; tentatively, D is TRBD2 (5 bases). Trimming shortened V by 5 bases and J by 5 bases, and 8 bases separated the two germline ends. Looked up from germline, CDR1 is SEHNR and CDR2 is FQNEAQ (reference sequence). The CDR3 spans 12 residues. The CDR3 here is CASSDGLDTQYF. The CDR3 DNA sequence: TGTGCCAGCAGCGACGGACTAGATACGCAGTATTTT.

The chain uses TRBV6-5 and TRBJ1-1; D is perhaps TRBD1 (5 bases). Looked up from germline, CDR1 is MNHEY and CDR2 is SVGAGI. The CDR3 consists of 13 residues. The V gene lost 6 bases and the J gene lost 6 bases, with 14 bases spanning the gap. The CDR3 is CASSPWGGAEAFF. The CDR3 DNA reads TGTGCCAGCAGCCCCTGGGGGGGGGCTGAAGCTTTCTTT.

CDR3 in amino acids: CASRFRAQETQYF. The CDR3, as DNA: TGTGCCAGCAGGTTCAGGGCCCAAGAGACCCAGTACTTC. J is TRBJ2-5 and V is TRBV28; possible D gene TRBD1, 5 bases. The CDR3 spans 13 residues. V dropped 6 bases and J dropped 1 base, with 9 bases sitting between them. The germline V gene has CDR1 MDHEN and CDR2 SYDVKM.

The J gene is TRBJ2-2, the V gene TRBV19, with no clear D. The CDR3 is 11 residues long. Trimming pared 3 bases from V and 6 bases from J, leaving 2 bases between. Germline assignment: CDR1 LNHDA and CDR2 SQIVND (reference sequence). The CDR3 coding sequence is TGTGCCAGTAGTATGGCCGGGGAGCTGTTTTTT. It codes for CASSMAGELFF.

The chain has TRBV2 and TRBJ2-1; D is undetermined. CDR3 length: 14 residues. The ends were cut back, 2 bases at V and 0 bases at J, with 5 bases in the middle. The V gene's germline CDR1 is SNHLY and CDR2 FYNNEI. The chain's CDR3 is CASSETSSYNEQFF. In nucleotides, the CDR3 is TGTGCCAGCAGTGAAACGAGCTCCTACAATGAGCAGTTCTTC.

The rearrangement links TRBV5-4 to TRBJ1-1; no clear D. Trimming cost V 2 bases and J 5 bases, with 4 bases left between them. Germline-derived CDR1 and CDR2 are SGHNT and YYREEE (reference sequence). This CDR3 contains 11 residues. For the CDR3, the DNA is TGTGCCAGCAGCTTAGGAACTGAAGCTTTCTTT. It is translated as CASSLGTEAFF. Complete variable domain (other parts from reference TRBV5-4 and TRBJ1-1): ETGVTQSPTHLIKTRGQQVTLRCSSQSGHNTVSWYQQALGQGPQFIFQYYREEENGRGNFPPRFSGLQFPNYSSELNVNALELDDSALYLCASSLGTEAFFGQGTRLTVV.

J is TRBJ1-4 and V is TRBV5-6, with D uncertain. This CDR3 spans 14 amino acids. Germline V CDR1 and CDR2: SGHDT, YYEEEE. V lost 3 bases, J lost 8 bases, and 14 bases lay in between. CDR3 protein: CASSSGRRMEKLFF. The DNA for the CDR3 is TGTGCCAGCAGCTCAGGACGGAGGATGGAAAAACTGTTTTTT.

The V and J genes are TRBV5-1 and TRBJ1-4; D perhaps matches TRBD1 (5 bases). Germline values: CDR1 SGHRS, CDR2 YFSETQ. Trimming took off 2 bases at V and 4 bases at J, with 15 bases between the two ends. The CDR3 has 16 amino acids. CDR3 region: CASSLGGQGGNEKLFF. The DNA of the CDR3 is TGCGCCAGCAGCTTAGGAGGGCAGGGCGGTAATGAAAAACTGTTTTTT. The full variable domain, with the rest looked up from reference TRBV5-1 and TRBJ1-4, is KAGVTQTPRYLIKTRGQQVTLSCSPISGHRSVSWYQQTPGQGLQFLFEYFSETQRNKGNFPGRFSGRQFSNSRSEMNVSTLELGDSALYLCASSLGGQGGNEKLFFGSGTQLSVL.

The V gene is TRBV7-9, the J gene TRBJ2-6, with D possibly TRBD1 on 5 matching bases. V lost 2 bases, J lost 2 bases, and 7 bases lay in between. The germline gives CDR1 SEHNR, CDR2 FQNEAQ (reference sequence). The CDR3 loop spans 15 amino acids. CDR3 DNA: TGTGCCAGCAGCTTACAGGGTACTGGGGCCAACGTCCTGACTTTC. Translation gives CASSLQGTGANVLTF. Variable domain in full (rest from reference TRBV7-9 and TRBJ2-6): DTGVSQNPRHKITKRGQNVTFRCDPISEHNRLYWYRQTLGQGPEFLTYFQNEAQLEKSRLLSDRFSAERPKGSFSTLEIQRTEQGDSAMYLCASSLQGTGANVLTFGAGSRLTVL.

V usage is TRBV27 and J usage is TRBJ2-7, with D possibly matching TRBD2 (5 bases). Germline V gene sequence: CDR1 MNHEY, CDR2 SMNVEV (reference sequence). The CDR3 is 16 residues long. V lost 4 bases and J lost 0, with 16 bases in between. CDR3 protein: CASSSRWESRSYEQYF. The CDR3 nucleotides read TGTGCCAGCAGTTCCAGATGGGAGTCCCGCTCCTACGAGCAGTACTTC.

This clone was observed a single time. V is TRBV6-1 and J is TRBJ2-3, with 12 bases fitting TRBD1. The CDR3 loop spans 14 amino acids. V was clipped by 11 bases and J by 2 bases; unmatched bases: 5. Germline CDR1 and CDR2: MNHNS and SASEGT. The CDR3 reads CAFRDRGPTDTQYF. The CDR3 nucleotides are TGTGCCTTCAGGGACAGGGGGCCCACAGATACGCAGTATTTT.

The chain is built from TRBV11-2 and TRBJ2-6, with a weak D call TRBD1 (5 bases). Trimming removed 5 bases at V and 3 bases at J, with 11 bases between. CDR1 is SGHAT and CDR2 is FQNNGV in the germline V gene. The CDR3 length is 15 residues. The CDR3: CASSVQGVGANVLTF. In DNA, the CDR3 is TGTGCCAGCAGCGTCCAGGGTGTTGGGGCCAACGTCCTGACTTTC.

The J gene is TRBJ1-1, the V gene TRBV7-9, with TRBD1 matching 7 bases. CDR3 length: 14 residues. Germline V gene sequence: CDR1 SEHNR, CDR2 FQNEAQ (reference sequence). The J segment lost 7 bases and the V segment lost 6 bases, leaving 11 bases of the junction unmatched. The DNA for the CDR3 is TGTGCCAGCAGTTCGACAGGGCCACTTTATGAAGCTTTCTTT. Translating it yields CASSSTGPLYEAFF. Supplemented by reference TRBV7-9 and TRBJ1-1, the full variable domain reads DTGVSQNPRHKITKRGQNVTFRCDPISEHNRLYWYRQTLGQGPEFLTYFQNEAQLEKSRLLSDRFSAERPKGSFSTLEIQRTEQGDSAMYLCASSSTGPLYEAFFGQGTRLTVV.

This clone showed up just once. J is TRBJ2-3 and V is TRBV10-3; 7 bases match TRBD1. V trimming: 7 bases; J trimming: 0 bases; junction bases outside the gene matches: 4. The CDR3 covers 14 residues. Germline CDR1 ENHRY, CDR2 SYGVKD. CDR3 nucleotides: TGTGCCATCAAGGGACAGACAAGCACAGATACGCAGTATTTT. Translating it yields CAIKGQTSTDTQYF.

The chain uses TRBV6-1 and TRBJ1-1; tentatively, D is TRBD1 (6 bases). V was clipped by 2 bases and J by 4 bases, with 20 bases between them. The length of the CDR3 is 17 residues. Germline assignment: CDR1 MNHNS and CDR2 SASEGT. CDR3 sequence (DNA): TGTGCCAGCAGTGAACGGTCCCTGGGGGCACGGAGCACTGAAGCTTTCTTT. Translating gives CASSERSLGARSTEAFF.

The chain is built from TRBV9 and TRBJ2-1, with 8 nucleotides matching TRBD1. CDR3 length equals 15 residues. V dropped 0 bases and J dropped 1; count of bases not matched to a gene: 0. Germline lookup yields CDR1 SGDLS and CDR2 YYNGEE. Here the CDR3 DNA reads TGTGCCAGCAGCGTAGGGACAGGGTCCTACAATGAGCAGTTCTTC. Amino acid sequence: CASSVGTGSYNEQFF.

The CDR3: CASSIDTASGEETQYF. The CDR3 DNA follows: TGTGCCAGTAGTATAGATACAGCTAGCGGGGAGGAGACCCAGTACTTC. The chain links TRBV19 to TRBJ2-5; TRBD2 matches 9 bases. Germline loops: CDR1 LNHDA, CDR2 SQIVND (reference sequence). V was clipped by 0 bases and J by 5 bases; unmatched bases: 7. This CDR3 comprises 16 residues.

This clone was found a few times. This chain joins TRBV2 and TRBJ1-5, with 9 bases fitting TRBD1. The germline gives CDR1 SNHLY, CDR2 FYNNEI. The ends lost 7 bases at V and 6 bases at J; junction bases unmatched: 7. CDR3 length: 14 residues. In DNA, the CDR3 is TGTGCCAGCACCTGGACAGGGGTGGGTCAGCCCCAGCATTTT. Residues: CASTWTGVGQPQHF. Complete variable domain (other parts from reference TRBV2 and TRBJ1-5): EPEVTQTPSHQVTQMGQEVILRCVPISNHLYFYWYRQILGQKVEFLVSFYNNEISEKSEIFDDQFSVERPDGSNFTLKIRSTKLEDSAMYFCASTWTGVGQPQHFGDGTRLSIL.

This clone was detected only once. The sample holds other DNA sequences that translate to the same CDR3. This rearrangement joins TRBV28 to TRBJ2-6; D not resolved. Germline V gives CDR1 MDHEN, CDR2 SYDVKM. V was clipped by 6 bases and J by 4 bases, with 10 bases between them. This CDR3 is 14 amino acids long. DNA of the CDR3: TGTGCCAGCAGGCAAAACGCGGGGGCCAACGTCCTGACTTTC. Translated, it gives CASRQNAGANVLTF.

This clone has a single count. The chain employs TRBV7-8 and TRBJ2-6, with D hard to call. Trimming shortened V by 0 bases and J by 1 base, and 4 bases separated the two germline ends. The CDR3 totals 15 residues. Germline lookup yields CDR1 SGHVS and CDR2 FQNEAQ. CDR3 DNA sequence: TGTGCCAGCAGCTTAGCAGGGTCTGGGGCCAACGTCCTGACTTTC. Translation gives CASSLAGSGANVLTF.

This clone was picked up a small number of times. The chain recombines TRBV10-1 with TRBJ1-2; 8 bases are shared with TRBD1. The CDR3 loop spans 14 amino acids. In germline, CDR1 is WNHNN, CDR2 SYGVQD (reference sequence). CDR3 bases: TGCGACGCCGGGGGGACAGGAAAAAACTATGGCTACACCTTC. This sequence encodes CDAGGTGKNYGYTF.

The J gene is TRBJ2-7, the V gene TRBV28; D is ambiguous. Deletions cut 7 bases from V and 0 bases from J, with 4 bases between. Germline values: CDR1 MDHEN, CDR2 SYDVKM. The CDR3 contains 11 residues. CDR3 sequence (DNA): TGTGCCAGCACGAGCTCCTACGAGCAGTACTTC. This translates into CASTSSYEQYF.

This clone was detected once. CDR3 amino acids: CATSKAQGATSYNEQFF. In DNA, the CDR3 is TGTGCCACCAGCAAAGCCCAAGGGGCCACCAGCTACAATGAGCAGTTCTTC. This chain links TRBV15 with TRBJ2-1, with D possibly TRBD1 on 5 matching bases. This CDR3 contains 17 residues. Germline V gives CDR1 LNHNV, CDR2 YYDKDF (reference sequence). V lost 4 bases to trimming and J lost 3 bases, with 19 bases between them.